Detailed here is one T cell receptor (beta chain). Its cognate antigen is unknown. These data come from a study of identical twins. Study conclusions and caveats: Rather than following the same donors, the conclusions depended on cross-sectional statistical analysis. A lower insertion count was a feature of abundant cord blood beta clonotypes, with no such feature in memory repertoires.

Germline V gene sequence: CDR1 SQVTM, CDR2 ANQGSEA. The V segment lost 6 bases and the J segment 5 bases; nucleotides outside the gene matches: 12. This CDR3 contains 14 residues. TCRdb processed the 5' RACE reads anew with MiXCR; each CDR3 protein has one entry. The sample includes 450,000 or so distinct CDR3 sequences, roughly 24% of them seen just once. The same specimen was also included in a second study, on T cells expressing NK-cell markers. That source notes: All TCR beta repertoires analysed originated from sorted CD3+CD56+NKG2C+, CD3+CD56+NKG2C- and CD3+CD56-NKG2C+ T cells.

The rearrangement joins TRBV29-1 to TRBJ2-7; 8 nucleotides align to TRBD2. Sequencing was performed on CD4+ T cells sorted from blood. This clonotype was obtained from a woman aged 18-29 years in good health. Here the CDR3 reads CSVNPGLGIHEQYF. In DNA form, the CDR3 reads TGCAGCGTGAACCCGGGACTAGGAATACACGAGCAGTACTTC.